This T cell receptor beta chain was recorded in a study of regulatory dendritic cells for organ transplantation. Study-wide points: Mature dendritic cells appeared to drive more memory CD8+ clonal expansion than regulatory ones. Naive T cells showed high diversity, memory cells less, memory CD8+ least.

V shed 3 bases, J shed 7 bases, and the junction held 12 bases outside the gene matches. This CDR3 contains 18 residues. The germline V gene encodes CDR1 SGDLS and CDR2 YYNGEE. The table came from immunoSEQ multiplex PCR; TCRdb's copy has only in-frame clones and leaves some out. The sample holds more than 35,000 clones; 75% to 95% are singletons and the top ten take 0.11%. Comments on this clone: Its antigen is not identified.

The chain uses TRBV9 and TRBJ2-1, with 14 bases identical to TRBD2. The sample consisted of naive CD8+ T cells from blood. Subset meaning: CD45RA+ naive T cells. The sequence derives from a human donor in good health. CDR3 protein: CASSDRLVGTSGGNEQFF. The CDR3 region has the DNA TGTGCCAGCAGCGACCGCCTCGTGGGGACTAGCGGGGGAAATGAGCAGTTCTTC.